The 7 T cell receptor beta chains given below trace back to one sample, sequenced in a study of shared clonotypes between healthy human individuals. TCRdb's copy holds only in-frame clones and misses some; the assay was immunoSEQ multiplex PCR. The table lists approximately 500,000 clones, 60% to 80% of them singletons. Sequences were obtained from PBMCs. These receptors were obtained from a woman between 35 and 50 years old in good health. Some clones in this sample may be carry-over from other donors' samples.

This chain uses TRBV19 with TRBJ2-5; D possibly corresponds to TRBD1 (6 bases). In germline, CDR1 is LNHDA, CDR2 SQIVND (reference sequence). CDR3 length: 16 residues. V was trimmed by 5 bases and J by 1 base, leaving 17 bases between them. As DNA, the CDR3 is TGTGCCAGTAGTCCGTTCCAGGGGACCCCCCAAGAGACCCAGTACTTC. This codes for CASSPFQGTPQETQYF. Supplemented by reference TRBV19 and TRBJ2-5, the full variable domain reads DGGITQSPKYLFRKEGQNVTLSCEQNLNHDAMYWYRQDPGQGLRLIYYSQIVNDFQKGDIAEGYSVSREKKESFPLTVTSAQKNPTAFYLCASSPFQGTPQETQYFGPGTRLLVL.

This chain uses TRBV2 with TRBJ2-2, with D tentatively TRBD2 (6 bases). V lost 3 bases to trimming and J lost 6 bases, with 14 bases between them. The CDR3 totals 15 residues. In germline, CDR1 is SNHLY, CDR2 FYNNEI. The CDR3 is CASSDGSRIPGELFF. CDR3 in DNA: TGTGCCAGCAGTGACGGGAGTAGGATACCCGGGGAGCTGTTTTTT.

The rearrangement uses TRBV19 and TRBJ1-1; 9 bases line up with TRBD1. Germline CDR1 LNHDA, CDR2 SQIVND (reference sequence). This CDR3 region has 14 residues. V lost 4 bases and J lost 6; bases outside the gene matches: 6. The CDR3 protein is CASSSRDRASEAFF. The CDR3 DNA is TGTGCCAGTAGTAGCCGGGACAGGGCTTCTGAAGCTTTCTTT.

CDR3 DNA sequence: TGTGCCAGCAGCTTAGGGGGGGTCTCTGGAAACACCATATATTTT. It translates to CASSLGGVSGNTIYF. The V and J genes are TRBV7-6 and TRBJ1-3, with a tentative D call TRBD1 (5 bases). V was clipped by 1 base and J by 0 bases, with 7 bases between them. The germline gives CDR1 SGHVS, CDR2 FNYEAQ. This CDR3 has 15 residues.

The CDR3 DNA reads as TGTGCCAGCAGCTCGCAGGGACTAGCGAAGAAAGAGACCCAGTACTTC. Translation: CASSSQGLAKKETQYF. The rearrangement uses TRBV7-9 and TRBJ2-5; 10 bases fit TRBD2. The CDR3 spans 16 residues. Trimming took 4 bases from V and 3 from J; bases not matched to a gene: 8. Germline CDR1 reads SEHNR; CDR2 reads FQNEAQ (reference sequence).

The rearrangement uses TRBV5-4 and TRBJ2-5, with D perhaps TRBD2 (5 bases). Matching the DNA end better, TRBJ2-7 makes the J call doubtful. This CDR3 is built from 14 residues. Germline CDR1 SGHNT, CDR2 YYREEE (reference sequence). The CDR3 nucleotides are TGTGCCAGCAGCCAAGGAGCGGAGTTATACGAGCAGTACTTC. Protein: CASSQGAELYEQYF.

The genes are TRBV5-5 and TRBJ2-1; D is uncertain. CDR3 length equals 14 residues. The germline V and J ends were trimmed by 0 bases and 3 bases, with 7 bases remaining between them. Germline V CDR1 and CDR2: SGHKS, YYEKEE (reference sequence). The CDR3 nucleotides are TGTGCCAGCAGCTTGGAGCCTAGCTACAATGAGCAGTTCTTC. Its translation is CASSLEPSYNEQFF.